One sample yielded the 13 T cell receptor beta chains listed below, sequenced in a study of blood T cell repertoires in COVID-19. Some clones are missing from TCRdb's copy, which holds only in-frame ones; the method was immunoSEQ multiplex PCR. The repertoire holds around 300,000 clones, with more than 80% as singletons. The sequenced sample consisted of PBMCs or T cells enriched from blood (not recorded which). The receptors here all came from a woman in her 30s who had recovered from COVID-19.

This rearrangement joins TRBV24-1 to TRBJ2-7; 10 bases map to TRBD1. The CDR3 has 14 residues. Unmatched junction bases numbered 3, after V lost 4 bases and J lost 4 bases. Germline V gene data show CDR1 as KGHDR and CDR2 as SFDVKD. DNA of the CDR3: TGTGCCACCAGTGAAGGACAGGGGGTTTACGAGCAGTACTTC. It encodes CATSEGQGVYEQYF.

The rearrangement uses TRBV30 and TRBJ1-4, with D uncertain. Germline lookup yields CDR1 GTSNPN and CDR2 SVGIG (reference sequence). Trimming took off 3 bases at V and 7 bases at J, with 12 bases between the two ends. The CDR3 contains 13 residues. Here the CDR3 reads CAWRPGVGEKLFF. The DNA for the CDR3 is TGTGCCTGGAGACCCGGGGTGGGTGAAAAACTGTTTTTT.

The CDR3 DNA follows: TGCGCCAGCAGCCAAACCAGCGGGAGGGACACCGGGGAGCTGTTTTTT. It encodes CASSQTSGRDTGELFF. The chain is built from TRBV4-3 and TRBJ2-2; 10 bases match TRBD2. The CDR3 consists of 16 residues. Germline V lookup: CDR1 LGHNA, CDR2 YSLEER. The junction had 3 bases not matched to a gene; V was cut back by 2 bases and J by 3 bases.

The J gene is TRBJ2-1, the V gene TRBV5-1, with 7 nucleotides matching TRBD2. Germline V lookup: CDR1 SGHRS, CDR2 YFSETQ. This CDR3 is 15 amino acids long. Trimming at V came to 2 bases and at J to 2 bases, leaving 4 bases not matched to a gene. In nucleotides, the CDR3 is TGCGCCAGCAGCTTCAGGACTAGTCCCTACAATGAGCAGTTCTTC. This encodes CASSFRTSPYNEQFF.

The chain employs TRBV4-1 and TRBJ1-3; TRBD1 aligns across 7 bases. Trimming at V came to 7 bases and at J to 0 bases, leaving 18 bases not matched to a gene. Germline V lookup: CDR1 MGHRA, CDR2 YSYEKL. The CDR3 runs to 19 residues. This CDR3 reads CASKTGDLPSGYSGNTIYF. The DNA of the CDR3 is TGCGCCAGCAAAACAGGGGACCTACCAAGCGGGTACTCTGGAAACACCATATATTTT.

CDR3 nucleotides: TGTGCCAGCAGCTTCGACAGGGAGGACGGCTACACCTTC. This gives the protein CASSFDREDGYTF. V gene TRBV7-6 combines with J gene TRBJ1-2; 7 bases fit TRBD1. V lost 3 bases, J lost 8 bases, and 6 bases stayed unmatched. This CDR3 has 13 residues. Germline loops: CDR1 SGHVS, CDR2 FNYEAQ.

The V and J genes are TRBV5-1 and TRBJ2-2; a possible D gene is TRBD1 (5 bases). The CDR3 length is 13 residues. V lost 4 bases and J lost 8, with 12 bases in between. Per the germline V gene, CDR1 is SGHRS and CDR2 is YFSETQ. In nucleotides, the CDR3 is TGCGCCAGCAGCCCTTTAGGGGTTGGGGAGCTGTTTTTT. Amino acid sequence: CASSPLGVGELFF.

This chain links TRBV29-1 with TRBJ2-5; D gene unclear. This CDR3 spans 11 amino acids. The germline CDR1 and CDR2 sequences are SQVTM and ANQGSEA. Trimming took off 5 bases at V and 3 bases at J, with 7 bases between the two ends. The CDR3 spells CSVRRKETQYF. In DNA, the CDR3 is TGCAGCGTTCGGCGGAAAGAGACCCAGTACTTC.

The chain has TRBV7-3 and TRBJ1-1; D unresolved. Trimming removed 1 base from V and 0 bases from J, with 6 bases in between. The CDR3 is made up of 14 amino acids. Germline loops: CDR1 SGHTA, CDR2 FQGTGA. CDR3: CASSLSHMNTEAFF. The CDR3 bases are TGTGCCAGCAGCTTAAGTCACATGAACACTGAAGCTTTCTTT. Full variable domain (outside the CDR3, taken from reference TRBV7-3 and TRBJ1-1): GAGVSQTPSNKVTEKGKYVELRCDPISGHTALYWYRQSLGQGPEFLIYFQGTGAADDSGLPNDRFFAVRPEGSVSTLKIQRTERGDSAVYLCASSLSHMNTEAFFGQGTRLTVV.

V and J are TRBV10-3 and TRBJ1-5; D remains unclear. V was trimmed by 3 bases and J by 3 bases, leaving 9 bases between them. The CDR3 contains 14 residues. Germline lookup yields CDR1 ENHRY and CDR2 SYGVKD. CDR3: CAISDPQFNQPQHF. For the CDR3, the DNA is TGTGCCATCAGTGATCCTCAGTTCAATCAGCCCCAGCATTTT.

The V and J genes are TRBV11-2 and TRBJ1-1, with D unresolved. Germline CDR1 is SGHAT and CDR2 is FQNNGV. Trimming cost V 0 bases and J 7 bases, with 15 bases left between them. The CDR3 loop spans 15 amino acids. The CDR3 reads CASSLDFKGDYEAFF. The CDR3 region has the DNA TGTGCCAGCAGCTTAGATTTTAAGGGAGACTATGAAGCTTTCTTT.

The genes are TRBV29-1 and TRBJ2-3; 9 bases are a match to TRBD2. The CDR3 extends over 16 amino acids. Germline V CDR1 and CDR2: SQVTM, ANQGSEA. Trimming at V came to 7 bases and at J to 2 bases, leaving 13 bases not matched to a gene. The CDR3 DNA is TGCAGCGCCGACGTCAAAGCGGGAGGCCCCACAGATACGCAGTATTTT. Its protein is CSADVKAGGPTDTQYF.

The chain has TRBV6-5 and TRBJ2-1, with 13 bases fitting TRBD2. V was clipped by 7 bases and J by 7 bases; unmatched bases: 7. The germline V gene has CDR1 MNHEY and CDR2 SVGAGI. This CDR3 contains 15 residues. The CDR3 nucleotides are TGTGCCAGCATTCCGGGACTAGCGGGACCAAATGAGCAGTTCTTC. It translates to CASIPGLAGPNEQFF.